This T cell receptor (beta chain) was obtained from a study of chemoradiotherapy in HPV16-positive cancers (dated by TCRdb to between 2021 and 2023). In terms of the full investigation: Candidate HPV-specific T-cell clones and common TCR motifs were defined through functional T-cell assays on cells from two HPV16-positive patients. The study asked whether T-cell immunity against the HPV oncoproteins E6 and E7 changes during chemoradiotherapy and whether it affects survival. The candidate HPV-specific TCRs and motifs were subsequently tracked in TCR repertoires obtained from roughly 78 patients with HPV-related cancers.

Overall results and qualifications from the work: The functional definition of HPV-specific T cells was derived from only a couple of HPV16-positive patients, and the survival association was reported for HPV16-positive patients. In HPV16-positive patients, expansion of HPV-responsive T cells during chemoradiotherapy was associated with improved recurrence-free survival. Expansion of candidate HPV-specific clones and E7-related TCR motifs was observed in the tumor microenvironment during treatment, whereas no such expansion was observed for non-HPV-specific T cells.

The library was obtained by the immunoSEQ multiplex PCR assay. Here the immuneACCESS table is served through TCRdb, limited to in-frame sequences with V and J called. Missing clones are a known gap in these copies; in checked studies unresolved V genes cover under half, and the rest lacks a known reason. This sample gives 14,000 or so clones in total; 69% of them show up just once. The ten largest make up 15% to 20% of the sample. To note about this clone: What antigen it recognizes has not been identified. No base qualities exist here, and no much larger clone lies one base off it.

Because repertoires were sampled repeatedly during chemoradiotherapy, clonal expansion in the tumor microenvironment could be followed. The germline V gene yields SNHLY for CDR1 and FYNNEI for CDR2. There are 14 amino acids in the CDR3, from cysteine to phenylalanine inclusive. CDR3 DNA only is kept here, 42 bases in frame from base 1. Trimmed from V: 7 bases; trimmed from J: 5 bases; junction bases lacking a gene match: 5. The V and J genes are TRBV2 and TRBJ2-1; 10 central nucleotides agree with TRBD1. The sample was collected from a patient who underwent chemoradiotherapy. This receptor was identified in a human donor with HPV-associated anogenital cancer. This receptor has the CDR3 CASNTGTGDNEQFF. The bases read TGTGCCAGCAACACCGGGACAGGGGACAATGAGCAGTTCTTC.